The 13 T cell receptor beta chains below were found in one sample sequenced in a study of T cell responses to AZD1222 COVID-19 vaccine. Clones were read by immunoSEQ multiplex PCR, and TCRdb kept only the in-frame ones, dropping some. This table has more than 110,000 clones, 80% to 95% appearing once. The input for sequencing was peripheral blood, taken on day 0 of AZD1222 vaccination. The receptors were sampled from an adult in good health.

The V gene is TRBV4-1, the J gene TRBJ1-1, with TRBD1 matching 7 bases. Germline V gene lookup returns CDR1 MGHRA and CDR2 YSYEKL. J gave up 1 base and V 1 base, and 6 bases lay outside the gene matches. This CDR3 is built from 16 residues. This CDR3 is CASSQGRGQWNTEAFF. DNA of the CDR3: TGCGCCAGCAGCCAAGGGAGGGGGCAGTGGAACACTGAAGCTTTCTTT.

The chain is built from TRBV11-2 and TRBJ2-7; 12 positions agree with TRBD2. Germline V gives CDR1 SGHAT, CDR2 FQNNGV. Germline trimming cut 1 base from V and 7 bases from J; bases unmatched to any gene: 5. The CDR3 contains 15 residues. In nucleotides, the CDR3 is TGTGCCAGCAGCTTAGGGACTAGCGGGATCTGGGAGCAGTACTTC. This gives the protein CASSLGTSGIWEQYF.

This clone was detected only once. J is TRBJ1-5 and V is TRBV6-2 or TRBV6-3; maybe TRBD1 (6 bases). Trimming removed 6 bases from V and 7 bases from J, with 16 bases in between. The CDR3 is 14 residues long. The germline gives CDR1 MNHEY, CDR2 SVGEGT. CDR3 nucleotides: TGTGCCAGCAGCCCCGGGGGGGGCTGGCAGCCCCAGCATTTT. Translated, it gives CASSPGGGWQPQHF.

The chain uses TRBV7-7 and TRBJ1-3; the D gene is possibly TRBD1 (5 bases). Trimming took off 5 bases at V and 2 bases at J, with 13 bases between the two ends. CDR3 size: 15 residues. Germline loops: CDR1 SSHAT, CDR2 FNYEAQ (reference sequence). CDR3 residues: CASSLGRVPGNTIYF. The CDR3 DNA reads TGTGCCAGCAGCCTGGGCAGGGTCCCTGGAAACACCATATATTTT.

V is TRBV18 and J is TRBJ2-2; D may match TRBD1 or TRBD2 (6 bases each). Germline values: CDR1 KGHSH, CDR2 LQKENI. V gave up 3 bases and J gave up 1 base, with 18 bases separating them. The CDR3 has 18 residues. CDR3 nucleotide sequence: TGTGCCAGCTCACCGCGCCCCTTGGGGGGCTGGAACACCGGGGAGCTGTTTTTT. It codes for CASSPRPLGGWNTGELFF. The full variable domain, completed using reference TRBV18 and TRBJ2-2, is NAGVMQNPRHLVRRRGQEARLRCSPMKGHSHVYWYRQLPEEGLKFMVYLQKENIIDESGMPKERFSAEFPKEGPSILRIQQVVRGDSAAYFCASSPRPLGGWNTGELFFGEGSRLTVL.

V is TRBV13 and J is TRBJ1-6, with D perhaps matching TRBD1 (5 bases). The CDR3 has 16 residues. The germline CDR1 and CDR2 sequences are PRHDT and FYEKMQ (reference sequence). The V end lost 0 bases, the J end lost 7 bases, and 13 bases lay between the germline ends. The CDR3 protein is CASSLGGTGANSPLHF. The CDR3 DNA reads TGTGCCAGCAGCTTAGGGGGGACCGGAGCCAATTCACCCCTCCACTTT. Combining the CDR3 with reference TRBV13 and TRBJ1-6 gives the whole variable domain AAGVIQSPRHLIKEKRETATLKCYPIPRHDTVYWYQQGPGQDPQFLISFYEKMQSDKGSIPDRFSAQQFSDYHSELNMSSLELGDSALYFCASSLGGTGANSPLHFGNGTRLTVT.

The J gene is TRBJ1-3, the V gene TRBV30, with D perhaps matching TRBD1 (5 bases). CDR1 and CDR2 (germline): GTSNPN, SVGIG (reference sequence). This CDR3 region has 15 residues. V was shortened by 0 bases and J by 4 bases, with 13 bases between the two germline ends. CDR3 sequence (DNA): TGTGCCTGGAGTGTCGGGGCGTCTCTGGGAAACACCATATATTTT. Its translation is CAWSVGASLGNTIYF.

The chain combines TRBV5-1 with TRBJ1-5, with TRBD1 as a possible D gene (6 bases). Germline CDR1 reads SGHRS; CDR2 reads YFSETQ. The V gene lost 6 bases and the J gene lost 1 base, with 14 bases spanning the gap. The CDR3 totals 15 residues. The CDR3 sequence is CASIFRRGSNQPQHF. CDR3 DNA sequence: TGCGCCAGCATTTTCAGGAGGGGGAGCAATCAGCCCCAGCATTTT.

V is TRBV27 and J is TRBJ2-1; 12 nucleotides match TRBD2. This CDR3 spans 18 amino acids. J gave up 4 bases and V 3 bases, and 10 bases lay outside the gene matches. Germline loops: CDR1 MNHEY, CDR2 SMNVEV (reference sequence). CDR3 sequence reads: CASSLPRLAGVGYNEQFF. The CDR3 coding sequence is TGTGCCAGCAGTTTGCCCAGACTAGCGGGAGTGGGGTACAATGAGCAGTTCTTC.

The chain couples TRBV5-6 to TRBJ1-2; D is uncertain. The CDR3 extends over 13 amino acids. Trimming shortened V by 4 bases and J by 4 bases, and 11 bases separated the two germline ends. Germline CDR1 SGHDT, CDR2 YYEEEE. CDR3 DNA sequence: TGTGCCAGCAGCCAGGACGTACTCTATGGCTACACCTTC. Translating it yields CASSQDVLYGYTF.

The J gene is TRBJ1-3, the V gene TRBV5-6; tentative D call: TRBD1 (5 bases). The CDR3 length is 15 residues. Trimming pared 3 bases from V and 0 bases from J, leaving 10 bases between. Germline CDR1 reads SGHDT; CDR2 reads YYEEEE. CDR3 DNA sequence: TGTGCCAGCAGCTCCCCCGGGACCTCTGGAAACACCATATATTTT. It codes for CASSSPGTSGNTIYF.

In nucleotides, the CDR3 is TGTGCCAGCAGTGAAAATTGGACTTCCAATTCACCCCTCCACTTT. Protein: CASSENWTSNSPLHF. The V call is TRBV6-1, the J call TRBJ1-6; D gene unclear. This CDR3 region has 15 residues. Trimming left V 2 bases short and J 7 bases short, with 12 bases between. CDR1 and CDR2 from the germline V gene are MNHNS and SASEGT.

CDR3 nucleotide sequence: TGTGCCAGCAACCCAACAGGGGCGGGAACTGAAGCTTTCTTT. Translating gives CASNPTGAGTEAFF. This rearrangement joins TRBV27 to TRBJ1-1; 7 bases are a match to TRBD1. Trimming at V came to 7 bases and at J to 5 bases, leaving 10 bases not matched to a gene. Germline loops: CDR1 MNHEY, CDR2 SMNVEV (reference sequence). CDR3 length equals 14 residues.